A selection of T cell receptor beta chains follows, all from one sample in a study of blood T cell repertoires in COVID-19. TCRdb keeps only in-frame clones here, not all; method: immunoSEQ multiplex PCR. The sample includes about 150,000 clones, approximately 80% seen only once; the top ten take roughly 2.9%. Sequencing was performed on peripheral blood. These receptors all come from a woman aged 55-70 years with acute or convalescent COVID-19. Each CDR3 is given without its conserved first and last residue. Each record gives: V gene, J gene, CDR3 protein.

V gene: TRBV13; J gene: TRBJ1-6; CDR3 protein: ASSLGQARNSPLH
V gene: TRBV5-1; J gene: TRBJ2-1; CDR3 protein: ASSIATDSYNEQF
V gene: TRBV11-3; J gene: TRBJ2-3; CDR3 protein: ASSLKGDTQY
V gene: TRBV29-1; J gene: TRBJ2-3; CDR3 protein: SVQTGPHTDTQY
V gene: TRBV10-3; J gene: TRBJ2-3; CDR3 protein: AISEGLAGGDTQY
V gene: TRBV7-2; J gene: TRBJ1-2; CDR3 protein: ASSLRRVDYGYT
V gene: TRBV7-2; J gene: TRBJ2-1; CDR3 protein: ASSSDRDRGGNEQF
V gene: TRBV19; J gene: TRBJ1-2; CDR3 protein: ASSLGPGVPNYGYT
V gene: TRBV28; J gene: TRBJ1-1; CDR3 protein: ASSYLREKGAF
V gene: TRBV7-9; J gene: TRBJ2-1; CDR3 protein: ASSSGGSYNEQF
V gene: TRBV5-1; J gene: TRBJ2-2; CDR3 protein: ASSLRDRPTGELF
V gene: TRBV19; J gene: TRBJ1-1; CDR3 protein: ASSYGTGETEAF
V gene: TRBV5-8; J gene: TRBJ1-5; CDR3 protein: ASSSGQGHQPQH
V gene: TRBV2; J gene: TRBJ2-2; CDR3 protein: ASGPENTGELF
V gene: TRBV6-2/TRBV6-3; J gene: TRBJ2-1; CDR3 protein: ASSGGTSGL
V gene: TRBV7-2; J gene: TRBJ2-7; CDR3 protein: ASSLNGGESYEQY
V gene: TRBV19; J gene: TRBJ1-5; CDR3 protein: ASSQGEPQH
V gene: TRBV9; J gene: TRBJ2-3; CDR3 protein: ASTWKGGTDTQY
V gene: TRBV4-2; J gene: TRBJ1-6; CDR3 protein: ASSQGTGTGYNSPLH
V gene: TRBV2; J gene: TRBJ2-6; CDR3 protein: ASSAAGAGANVLT
V gene: TRBV19; J gene: TRBJ2-7; CDR3 protein: ASSIDRGSYEQY
V gene: TRBV6-1; J gene: TRBJ2-2; CDR3 protein: ASSGGLDGFAGELF
V gene: TRBV15; J gene: TRBJ1-2; CDR3 protein: ATSRGLGGEGDYGYT
V gene: TRBV2; J gene: TRBJ2-7; CDR3 protein: ASAGQGVTRGEQY
V gene: TRBV19; J gene: TRBJ2-1; CDR3 protein: ASSIAPLAGGDEQF
V gene: TRBV27; J gene: TRBJ2-1; CDR3 protein: ASSLGLYNEQF
V gene: TRBV19; J gene: TRBJ1-1; CDR3 protein: ASRTTGDTEAF
V gene: TRBV7-2; J gene: TRBJ2-4; CDR3 protein: ASSLTGGAKNIQY
V gene: TRBV6-2/TRBV6-3; J gene: TRBJ1-1; CDR3 protein: ASSPAGKPEAF
V gene: TRBV3-1/TRBV3-2; J gene: TRBJ2-7; CDR3 protein: ASSQATAVRRGEQY
V gene: TRBV7-3; J gene: TRBJ1-2; CDR3 protein: ASSLTGSPNYGYT
V gene: TRBV3-1/TRBV3-2; J gene: TRBJ1-6; CDR3 protein: ASSQADQKGGSYNSPLH
V gene: TRBV12-5; J gene: TRBJ1-1; CDR3 protein: ASGLEGGTGTEAF
V gene: TRBV5-6; J gene: TRBJ2-2; CDR3 protein: ASSLVGQGAGGELF
V gene: TRBV4-2; J gene: TRBJ2-7; CDR3 protein: ASSPFSSYEQY
V gene: TRBV5-1; J gene: TRBJ1-2; CDR3 protein: ASSPFKGAQGYT
V gene: TRBV6-5; J gene: TRBJ2-3; CDR3 protein: AGGRQGLGDTQY
V gene: TRBV5-1; J gene: TRBJ1-1; CDR3 protein: ASSLDRRGSTEAF
V gene: TRBV6-6; J gene: TRBJ1-4; CDR3 protein: ASSSGQRLNEKLF
V gene: TRBV6-2/TRBV6-3; J gene: TRBJ2-2; CDR3 protein: ASSRNSRRAGELF
V gene: TRBV7-2; J gene: TRBJ2-1; CDR3 protein: ASSSAGGSIWNEQF
V gene: TRBV5-1; J gene: TRBJ1-5; CDR3 protein: ASSPTELYSNQPQH
V gene: TRBV7-2; J gene: TRBJ1-3; CDR3 protein: ASSRDRGNTIY
V gene: TRBV5-1; J gene: TRBJ1-1; CDR3 protein: ASSSAQGPGTEAF
V gene: TRBV7-9; J gene: TRBJ1-3; CDR3 protein: ASSSDRFSGNTIY
V gene: TRBV12-3/TRBV12-4; J gene: TRBJ1-2; CDR3 protein: ASREGQNYGYT
V gene: TRBV6-5; J gene: TRBJ1-1; CDR3 protein: ASSNLQGEAF
V gene: TRBV6-1; J gene: TRBJ1-5; CDR3 protein: ASSETPGGVNNQPQH
V gene: TRBV4-1; J gene: TRBJ2-7; CDR3 protein: ASSRGGTVAYEQY
V gene: TRBV7-3; J gene: TRBJ2-7; CDR3 protein: ASSPTGGGYEQY
V gene: TRBV12-3/TRBV12-4; J gene: TRBJ1-6; CDR3 protein: ASSTTGDSPLH
V gene: TRBV29-1; J gene: TRBJ2-7; CDR3 protein: SAGTSGNYEQY
V gene: TRBV7-2; J gene: TRBJ1-2; CDR3 protein: ASSARGGAGGYT
V gene: TRBV19; J gene: TRBJ1-2; CDR3 protein: ASSTPNPGLYGYT
V gene: TRBV18; J gene: TRBJ2-2; CDR3 protein: ASSPGRADTGELF
V gene: TRBV10-3; J gene: TRBJ2-5; CDR3 protein: AISEFQGQETQY
V gene: TRBV10-3; J gene: TRBJ2-7; CDR3 protein: AINRAGGESEQY